Listed here is a single TCR beta chain. Antigen specificity is unknown. These data originate in a study of T-cell memory formation after mild COVID-19. Study-level information: Clusters were largely donor specific.

TCRdb analysed the 5' RACE reads with MiXCR anew, one entry per CDR3 protein. The data contain hundreds of thousands of distinct CDR3 sequences, 23% of them singletons. Trimming removed 0 bases at V and 4 bases at J, with 19 bases between. Germline assignment: CDR1 DFQATT and CDR2 SNEGSKA (reference sequence). This CDR3 region has 17 residues. Points from the study as a whole: Pre-infection memory harbored some responding clones, suggesting cross-reactive memory joined. Clones that got smaller from day 15 to 85 had even CD4/CD8, while clones growing later tipped toward CD4+.

Sequenced sample: PBMCs or a T cell subset sorted from them (not recorded which). The rearrangement uses TRBV20-1 and TRBJ1-5; D remains ambiguous. The TCR comes from an adult woman who had mild COVID-19 (a few samples of this study predate the infection). Cell type and time point are not known. CDR3 region: CSARDRSRDPANQPQHF. The CDR3 DNA sequence: TGCAGTGCTAGAGATAGGAGTCGAGACCCCGCAAATCAGCCCCAGCATTTT.